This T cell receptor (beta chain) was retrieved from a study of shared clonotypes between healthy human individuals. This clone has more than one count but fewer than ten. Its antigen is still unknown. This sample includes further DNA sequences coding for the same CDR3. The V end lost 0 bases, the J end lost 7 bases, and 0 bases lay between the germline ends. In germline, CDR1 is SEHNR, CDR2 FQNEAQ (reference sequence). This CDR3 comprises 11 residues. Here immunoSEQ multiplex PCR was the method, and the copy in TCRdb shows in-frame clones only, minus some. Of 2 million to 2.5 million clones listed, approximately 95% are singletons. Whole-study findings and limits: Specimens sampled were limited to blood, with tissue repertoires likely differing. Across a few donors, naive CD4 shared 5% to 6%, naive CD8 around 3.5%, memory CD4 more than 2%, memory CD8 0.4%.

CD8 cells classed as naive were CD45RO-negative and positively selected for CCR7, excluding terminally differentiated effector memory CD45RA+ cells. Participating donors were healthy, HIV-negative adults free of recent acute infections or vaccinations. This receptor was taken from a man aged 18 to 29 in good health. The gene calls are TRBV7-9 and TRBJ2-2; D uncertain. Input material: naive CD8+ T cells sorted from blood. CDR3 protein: CASSLAGELFF. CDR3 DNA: TGTGCCAGCAGCTTAGCCGGGGAGCTGTTTTTT.